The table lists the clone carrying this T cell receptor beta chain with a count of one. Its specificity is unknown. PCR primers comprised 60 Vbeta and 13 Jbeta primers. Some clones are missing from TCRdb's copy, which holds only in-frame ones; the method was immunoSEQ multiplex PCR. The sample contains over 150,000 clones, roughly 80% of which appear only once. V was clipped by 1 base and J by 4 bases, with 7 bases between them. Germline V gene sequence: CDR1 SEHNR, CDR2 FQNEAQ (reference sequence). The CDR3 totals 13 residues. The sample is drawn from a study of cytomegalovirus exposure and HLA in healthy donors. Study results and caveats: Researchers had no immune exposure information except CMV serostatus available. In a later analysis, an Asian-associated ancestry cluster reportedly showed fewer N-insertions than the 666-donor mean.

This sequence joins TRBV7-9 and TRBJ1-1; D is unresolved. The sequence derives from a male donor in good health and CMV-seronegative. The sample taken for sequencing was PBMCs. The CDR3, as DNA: TGTGCCAGCAGCTTAGGGGAGGGCACTGAAGCTTTCTTT. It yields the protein CASSLGEGTEAFF.